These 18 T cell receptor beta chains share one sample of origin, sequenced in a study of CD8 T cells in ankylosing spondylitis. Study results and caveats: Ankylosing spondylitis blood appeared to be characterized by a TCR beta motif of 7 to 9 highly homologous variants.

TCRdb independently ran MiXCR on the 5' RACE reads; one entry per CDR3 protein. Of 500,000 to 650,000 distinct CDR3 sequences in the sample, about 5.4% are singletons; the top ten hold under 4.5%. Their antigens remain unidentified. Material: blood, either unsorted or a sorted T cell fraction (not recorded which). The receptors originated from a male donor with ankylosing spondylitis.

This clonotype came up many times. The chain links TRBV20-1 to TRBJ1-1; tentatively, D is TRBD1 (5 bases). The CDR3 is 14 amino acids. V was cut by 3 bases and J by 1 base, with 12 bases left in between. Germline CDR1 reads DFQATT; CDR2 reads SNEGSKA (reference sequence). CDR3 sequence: CSASVGQGNTEAFF. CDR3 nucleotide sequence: TGCAGTGCTAGTGTTGGGCAGGGGAACACTGAAGCTTTCTTT.

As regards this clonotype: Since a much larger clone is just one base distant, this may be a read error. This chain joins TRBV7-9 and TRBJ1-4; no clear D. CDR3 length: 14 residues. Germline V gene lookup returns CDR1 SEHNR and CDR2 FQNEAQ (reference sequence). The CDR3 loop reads CASSFPDLNEKPFF. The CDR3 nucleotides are TGTGCCAGCAGCTTTCCCGATCTTAATGAAAAACCGTTTTTT.

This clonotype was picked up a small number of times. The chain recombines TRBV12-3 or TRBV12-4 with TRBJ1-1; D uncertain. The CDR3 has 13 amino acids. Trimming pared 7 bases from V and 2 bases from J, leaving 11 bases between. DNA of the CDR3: TGTGCCAGCAAGGGCAGCTTTAACACTGAAGCTTTCTTT. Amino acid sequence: CASKGSFNTEAFF.

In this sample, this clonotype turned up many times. In DNA form, the CDR3 reads TGTGCCAGCAGTGAAGGGGACGGACCTTACACCGGGGAGCTGTTTTTT. Translating it yields CASSEGDGPYTGELFF. This chain joins TRBV2 and TRBJ2-2; perhaps D is TRBD1 or TRBD2 (5 bases each). CDR1 is SNHLY and CDR2 is FYNNEI in the germline V gene. V was trimmed by 1 base and J by 3 bases, leaving 12 bases between them. The CDR3 sequence is 16 residues long.

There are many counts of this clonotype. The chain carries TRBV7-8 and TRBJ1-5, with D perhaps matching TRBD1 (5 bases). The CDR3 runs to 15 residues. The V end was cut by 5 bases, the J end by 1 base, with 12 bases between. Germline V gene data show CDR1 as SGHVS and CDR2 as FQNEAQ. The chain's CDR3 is CASSLGEGSNQPQHF. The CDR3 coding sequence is TGTGCCAGCAGCCTGGGTGAGGGGAGCAATCAGCCCCAGCATTTT. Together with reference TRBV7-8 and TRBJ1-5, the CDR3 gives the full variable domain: GAGVSQSPRYKVAKRGQDVALRCDPISGHVSLFWYQQALGQGPEFLTYFQNEAQLDKSGLPSDRFFAERPEGSVSTLKIQRTQQEDSAVYLCASSLGEGSNQPQHFGDGTRLSIL.

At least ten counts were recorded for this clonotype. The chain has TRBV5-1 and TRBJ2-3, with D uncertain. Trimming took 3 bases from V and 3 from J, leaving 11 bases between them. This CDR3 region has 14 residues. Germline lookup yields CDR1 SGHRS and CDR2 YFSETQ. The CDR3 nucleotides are TGCGCCAGCAGCTCCCGGCTCGGGACAGATACGCAGTATTTT. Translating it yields CASSSRLGTDTQYF.

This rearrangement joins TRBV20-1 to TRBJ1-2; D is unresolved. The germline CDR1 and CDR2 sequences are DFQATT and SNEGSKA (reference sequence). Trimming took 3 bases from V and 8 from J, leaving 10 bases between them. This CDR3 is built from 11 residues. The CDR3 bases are TGCAGTGCTAGGGGGAGACGCGGCTACACCTTC. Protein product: CSARGRRGYTF.

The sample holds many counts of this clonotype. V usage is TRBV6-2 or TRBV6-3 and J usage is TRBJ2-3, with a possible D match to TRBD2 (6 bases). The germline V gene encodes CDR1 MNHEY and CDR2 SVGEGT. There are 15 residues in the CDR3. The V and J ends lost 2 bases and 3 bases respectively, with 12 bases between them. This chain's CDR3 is CASSYAGFRTDTQYF. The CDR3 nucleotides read TGTGCCAGCAGTTACGCGGGATTCAGAACAGATACGCAGTATTTT.

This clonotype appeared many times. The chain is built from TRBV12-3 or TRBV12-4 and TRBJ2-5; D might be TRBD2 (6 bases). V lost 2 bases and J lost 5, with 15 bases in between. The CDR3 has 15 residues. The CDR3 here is CASSLWSGGKETQYF. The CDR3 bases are TGTGCCAGCAGTTTATGGTCAGGCGGGAAGGAGACCCAGTACTTC.

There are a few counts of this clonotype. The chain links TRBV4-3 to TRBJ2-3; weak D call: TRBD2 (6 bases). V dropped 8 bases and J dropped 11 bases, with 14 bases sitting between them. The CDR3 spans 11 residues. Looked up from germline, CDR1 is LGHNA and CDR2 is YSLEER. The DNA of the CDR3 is TGCGCCAGCGGGACCGGCGGGAAGCAGTATTTT. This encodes CASGTGGKQYF.

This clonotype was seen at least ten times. CDR3 sequence: CASRNGPTTDTQYF. The CDR3 DNA reads TGCGCCAGCAGAAACGGACCTACCACAGATACGCAGTATTTT. V gene TRBV5-1 combines with J gene TRBJ2-3, with D unclear. The CDR3 covers 14 residues. Germline assignment: CDR1 SGHRS and CDR2 YFSETQ. V lost 5 bases, J lost 2 bases, and 12 bases lay in between.

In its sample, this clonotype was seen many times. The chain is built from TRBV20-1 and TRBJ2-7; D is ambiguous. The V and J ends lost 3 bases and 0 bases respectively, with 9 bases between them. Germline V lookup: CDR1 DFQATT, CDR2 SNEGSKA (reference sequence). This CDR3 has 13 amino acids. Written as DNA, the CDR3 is TGCAGTGCTAGTGACGGAAACTCCTACGAGCAGTACTTC. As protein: CSASDGNSYEQYF.

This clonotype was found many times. Written as DNA, the CDR3 is TGTGCCAGCGGGACAGAGAATGGCTACACCTTC. Residues: CASGTENGYTF. J is TRBJ1-2 and V is TRBV7-9; 7 bases are shared with TRBD1. The germline CDR1 and CDR2 sequences are SEHNR and FQNEAQ (reference sequence). This CDR3 is built from 11 residues. V shed 8 bases and J 6 bases; nucleotides not matched to a gene: 3.

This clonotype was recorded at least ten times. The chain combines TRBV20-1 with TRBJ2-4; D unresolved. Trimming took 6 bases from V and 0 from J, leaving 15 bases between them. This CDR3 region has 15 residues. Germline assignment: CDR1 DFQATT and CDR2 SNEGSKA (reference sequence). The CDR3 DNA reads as TGCAGTGCCGATCCCCACTCCATAGCCAAAAACATTCAGTACTTC. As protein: CSADPHSIAKNIQYF.

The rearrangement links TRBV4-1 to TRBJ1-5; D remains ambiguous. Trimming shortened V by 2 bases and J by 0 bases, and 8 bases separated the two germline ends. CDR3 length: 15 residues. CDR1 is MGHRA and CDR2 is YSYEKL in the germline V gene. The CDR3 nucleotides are TGCGCCAGCAGCCAAACGGGAAATAGCAATCAGCCCCAGCATTTT. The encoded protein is CASSQTGNSNQPQHF.

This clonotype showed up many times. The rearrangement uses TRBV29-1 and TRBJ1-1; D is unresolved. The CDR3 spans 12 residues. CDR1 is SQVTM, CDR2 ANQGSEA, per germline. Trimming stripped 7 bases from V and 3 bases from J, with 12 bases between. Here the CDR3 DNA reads TGCAGCGGCGGTACCTGGGACACTGAAGCTTTCTTT. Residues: CSGGTWDTEAFF.

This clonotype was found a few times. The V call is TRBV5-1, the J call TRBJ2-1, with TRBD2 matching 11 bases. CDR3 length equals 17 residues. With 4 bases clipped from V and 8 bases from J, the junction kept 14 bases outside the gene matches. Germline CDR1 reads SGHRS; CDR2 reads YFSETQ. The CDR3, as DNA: TGCGCCAGCAGCCTCAACAGACTAGCGGGATCAGTCCATGAGCAGTTCTTC. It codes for CASSLNRLAGSVHEQFF.

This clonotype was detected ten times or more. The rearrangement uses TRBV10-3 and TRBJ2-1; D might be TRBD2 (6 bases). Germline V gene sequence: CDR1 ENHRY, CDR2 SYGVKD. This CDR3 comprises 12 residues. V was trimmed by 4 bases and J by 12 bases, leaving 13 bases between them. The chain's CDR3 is CAISASGDVQFF. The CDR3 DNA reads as TGTGCCATCAGTGCCTCGGGAGATGTGCAGTTCTTC.